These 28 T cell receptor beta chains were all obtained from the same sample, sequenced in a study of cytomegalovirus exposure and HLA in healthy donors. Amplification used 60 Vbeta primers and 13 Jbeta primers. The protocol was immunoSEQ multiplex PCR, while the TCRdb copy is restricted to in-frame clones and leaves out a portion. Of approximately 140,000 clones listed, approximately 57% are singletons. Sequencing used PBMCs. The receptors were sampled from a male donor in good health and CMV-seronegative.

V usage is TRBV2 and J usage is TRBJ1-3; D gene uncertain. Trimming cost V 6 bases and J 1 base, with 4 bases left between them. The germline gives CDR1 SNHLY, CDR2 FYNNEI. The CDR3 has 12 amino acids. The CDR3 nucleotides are TGTGCCAGCAGCGCGTCTGGAAACACCATATATTTT. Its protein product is CASSASGNTIYF.

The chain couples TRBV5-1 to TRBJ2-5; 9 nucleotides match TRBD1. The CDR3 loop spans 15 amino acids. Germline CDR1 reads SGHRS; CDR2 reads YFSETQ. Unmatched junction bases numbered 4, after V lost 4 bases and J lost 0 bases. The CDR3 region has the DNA TGCGCCAGCAGCCCCCGGGACAGGGACCAAGAGACCCAGTACTTC. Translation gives CASSPRDRDQETQYF.

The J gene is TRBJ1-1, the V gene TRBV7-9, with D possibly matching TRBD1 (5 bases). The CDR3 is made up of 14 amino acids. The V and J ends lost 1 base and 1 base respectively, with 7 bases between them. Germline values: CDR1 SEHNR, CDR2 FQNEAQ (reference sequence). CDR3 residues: CASSLEQGNTEAFF. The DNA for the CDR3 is TGTGCCAGCAGCTTAGAGCAGGGGAACACTGAAGCTTTCTTT. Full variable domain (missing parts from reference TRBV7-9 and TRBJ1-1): DTGVSQNPRHKITKRGQNVTFRCDPISEHNRLYWYRQTLGQGPEFLTYFQNEAQLEKSRLLSDRFSAERPKGSFSTLEIQRTEQGDSAMYLCASSLEQGNTEAFFGQGTRLTVV.

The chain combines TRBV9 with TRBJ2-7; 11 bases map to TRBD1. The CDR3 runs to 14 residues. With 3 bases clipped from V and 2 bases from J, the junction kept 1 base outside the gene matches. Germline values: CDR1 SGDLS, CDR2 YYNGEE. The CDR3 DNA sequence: TGTGCCAGCAGCGAGGGACAGGGGGCCTACGAGCAGTACTTC. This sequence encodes CASSEGQGAYEQYF.

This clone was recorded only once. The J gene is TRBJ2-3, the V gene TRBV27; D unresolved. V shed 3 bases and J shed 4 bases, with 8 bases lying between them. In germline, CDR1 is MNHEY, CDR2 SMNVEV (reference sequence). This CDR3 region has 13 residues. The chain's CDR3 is CASSLVRADTQYF. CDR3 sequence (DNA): TGTGCCAGCAGTTTGGTGAGAGCAGATACGCAGTATTTT.

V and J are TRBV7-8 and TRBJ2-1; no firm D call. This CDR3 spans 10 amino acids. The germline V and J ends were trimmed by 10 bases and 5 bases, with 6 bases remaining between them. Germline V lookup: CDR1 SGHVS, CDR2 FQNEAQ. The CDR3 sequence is CAIKNNEQFF. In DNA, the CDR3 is TGTGCCATTAAAAACAATGAGCAGTTCTTC.

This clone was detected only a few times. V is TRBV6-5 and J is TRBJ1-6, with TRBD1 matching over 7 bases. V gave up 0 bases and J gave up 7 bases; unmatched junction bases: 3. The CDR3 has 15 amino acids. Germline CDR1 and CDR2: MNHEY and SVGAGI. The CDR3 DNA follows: TGTGCCAGCAGTTACTCGAACAGGGGCAATTCACCCCTCCACTTT. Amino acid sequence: CASSYSNRGNSPLHF.

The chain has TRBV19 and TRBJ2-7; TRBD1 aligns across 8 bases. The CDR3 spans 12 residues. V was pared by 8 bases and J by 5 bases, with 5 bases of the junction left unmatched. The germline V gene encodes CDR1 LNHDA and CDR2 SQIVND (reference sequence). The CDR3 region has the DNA TGTGCCAGTGCGGACAGGGTGGACGAGCAGTACTTC. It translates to CASADRVDEQYF.

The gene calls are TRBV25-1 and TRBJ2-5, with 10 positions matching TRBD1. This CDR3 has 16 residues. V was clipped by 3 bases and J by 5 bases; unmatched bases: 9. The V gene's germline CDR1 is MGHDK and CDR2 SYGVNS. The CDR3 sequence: CASSDTRQGAWETQYF. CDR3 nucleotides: TGTGCCAGCAGTGACACTCGACAGGGGGCATGGGAGACCCAGTACTTC.

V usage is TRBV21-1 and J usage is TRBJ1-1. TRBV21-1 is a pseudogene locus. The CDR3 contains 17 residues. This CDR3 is CASSPRTTPKLNTEAFF. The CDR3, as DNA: TGTGCCAGCAGCCCTCGCACTACCCCGAAACTGAACACTGAAGCTTTCTTT.

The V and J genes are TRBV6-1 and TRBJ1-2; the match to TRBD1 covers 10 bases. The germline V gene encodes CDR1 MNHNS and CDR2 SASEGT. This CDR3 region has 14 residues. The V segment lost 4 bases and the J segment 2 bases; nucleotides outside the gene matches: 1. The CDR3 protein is CASSGTGGNYGYTF. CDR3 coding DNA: TGTGCCAGCAGTGGGACAGGGGGGAACTATGGCTACACCTTC.

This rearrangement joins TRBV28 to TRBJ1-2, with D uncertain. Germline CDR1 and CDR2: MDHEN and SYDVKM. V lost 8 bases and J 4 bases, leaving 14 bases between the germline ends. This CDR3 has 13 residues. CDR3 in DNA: TGTGCCAGCGGAATGGGGAGGTTCTATGGCTACACCTTC. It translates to CASGMGRFYGYTF.

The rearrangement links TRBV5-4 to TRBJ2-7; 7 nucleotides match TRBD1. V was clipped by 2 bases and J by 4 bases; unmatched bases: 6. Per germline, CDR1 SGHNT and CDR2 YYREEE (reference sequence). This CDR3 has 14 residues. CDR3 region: CASSFSDRAYEQYF. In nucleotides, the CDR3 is TGTGCCAGCAGCTTTTCCGACAGGGCTTACGAGCAGTACTTC.

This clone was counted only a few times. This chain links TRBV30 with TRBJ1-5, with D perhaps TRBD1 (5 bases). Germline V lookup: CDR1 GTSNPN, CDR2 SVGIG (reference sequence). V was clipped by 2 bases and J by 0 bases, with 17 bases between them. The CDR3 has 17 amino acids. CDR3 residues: CAWSSSEGDYSNQPQHF. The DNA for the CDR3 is TGTGCCTGGAGTTCTTCAGAAGGGGATTATAGCAATCAGCCCCAGCATTTT.

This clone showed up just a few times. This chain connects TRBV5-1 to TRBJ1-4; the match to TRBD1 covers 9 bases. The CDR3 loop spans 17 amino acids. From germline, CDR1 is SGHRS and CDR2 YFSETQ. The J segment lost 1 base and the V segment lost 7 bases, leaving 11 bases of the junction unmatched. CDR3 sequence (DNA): TGCGCCAGCGCCTCGGGACAGGGTGTCGGAACTAATGAAAAACTGTTTTTT. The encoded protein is CASASGQGVGTNEKLFF.

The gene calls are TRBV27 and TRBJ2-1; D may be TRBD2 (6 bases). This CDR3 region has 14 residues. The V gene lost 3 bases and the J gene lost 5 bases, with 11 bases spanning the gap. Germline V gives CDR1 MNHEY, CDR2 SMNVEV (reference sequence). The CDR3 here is CASSFLGLHNEQFF. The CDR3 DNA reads TGTGCCAGCAGTTTTCTGGGACTTCACAATGAGCAGTTCTTC.

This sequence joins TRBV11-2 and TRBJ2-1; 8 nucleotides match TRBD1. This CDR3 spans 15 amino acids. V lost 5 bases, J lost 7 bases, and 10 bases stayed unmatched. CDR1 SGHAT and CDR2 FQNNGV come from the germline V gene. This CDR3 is CASSPGQGSENEQFF. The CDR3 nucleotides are TGTGCCAGCAGCCCAGGACAGGGTAGTGAAAATGAGCAGTTCTTC.

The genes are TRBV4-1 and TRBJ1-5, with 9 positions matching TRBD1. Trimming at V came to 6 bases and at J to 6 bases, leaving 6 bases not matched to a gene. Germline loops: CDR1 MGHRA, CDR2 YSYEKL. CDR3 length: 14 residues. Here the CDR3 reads CASRRTGAGQPQHF. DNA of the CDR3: TGCGCCAGCAGACGGACAGGGGCAGGTCAGCCCCAGCATTTT.

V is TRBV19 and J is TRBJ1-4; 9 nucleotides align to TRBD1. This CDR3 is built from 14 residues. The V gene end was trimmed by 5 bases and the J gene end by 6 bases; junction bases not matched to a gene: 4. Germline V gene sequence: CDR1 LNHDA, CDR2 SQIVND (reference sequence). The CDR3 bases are TGTGCCAGTAGTCTACAGGGGGCGCATGAAAAACTGTTTTTT. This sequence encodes CASSLQGAHEKLFF.

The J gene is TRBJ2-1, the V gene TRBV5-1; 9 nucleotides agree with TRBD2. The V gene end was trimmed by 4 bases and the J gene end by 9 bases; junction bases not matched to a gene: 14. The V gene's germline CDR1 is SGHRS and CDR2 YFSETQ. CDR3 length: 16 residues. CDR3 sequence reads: CASSVGLAGGLCEQFF. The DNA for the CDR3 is TGCGCCAGCAGCGTGGGACTCGCGGGGGGGCTATGTGAGCAGTTCTTC.

CDR3 nucleotides: TGTGCCAGCAGGGACGGGACAGGGGGCTCGTGGACCCCCCACTTT. Residues: CASRDGTGGSWTPHF. The chain uses TRBV2 and TRBJ1-6, with TRBD1 matching over 12 bases. The trim removed 6 bases at V and 18 bases at J, leaving 15 bases unmatched. Germline V gene sequence: CDR1 SNHLY, CDR2 FYNNEI. The CDR3 runs 15 residues.

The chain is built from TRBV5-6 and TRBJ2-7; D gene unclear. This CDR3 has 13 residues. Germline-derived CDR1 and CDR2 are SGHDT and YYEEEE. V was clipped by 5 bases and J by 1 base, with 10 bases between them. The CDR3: CASRLFGSYEQYF. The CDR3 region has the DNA TGTGCCAGCAGACTATTCGGATCCTACGAGCAGTACTTC.

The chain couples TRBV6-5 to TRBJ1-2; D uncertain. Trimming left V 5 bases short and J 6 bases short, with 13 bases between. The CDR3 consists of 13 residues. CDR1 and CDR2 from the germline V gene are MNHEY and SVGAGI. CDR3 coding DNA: TGTGCCAGCAGTCCAAATCTCTCGGATGGCTACACCTTC. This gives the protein CASSPNLSDGYTF.

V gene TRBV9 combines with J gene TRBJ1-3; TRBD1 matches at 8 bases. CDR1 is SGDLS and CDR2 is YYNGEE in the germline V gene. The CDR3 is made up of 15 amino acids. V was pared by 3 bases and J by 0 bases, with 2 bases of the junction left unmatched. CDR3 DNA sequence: TGTGCCAGCAGCGAACAGGGGGTCTCTGGAAACACCATATATTTT. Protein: CASSEQGVSGNTIYF.

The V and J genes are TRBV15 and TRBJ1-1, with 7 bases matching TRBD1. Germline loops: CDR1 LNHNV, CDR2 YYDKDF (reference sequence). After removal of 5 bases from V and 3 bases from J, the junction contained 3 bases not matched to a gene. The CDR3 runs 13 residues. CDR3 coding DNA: TGTGCCACCAGCGGCCAGGGGGACACTGAAGCTTTCTTT. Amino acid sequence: CATSGQGDTEAFF.

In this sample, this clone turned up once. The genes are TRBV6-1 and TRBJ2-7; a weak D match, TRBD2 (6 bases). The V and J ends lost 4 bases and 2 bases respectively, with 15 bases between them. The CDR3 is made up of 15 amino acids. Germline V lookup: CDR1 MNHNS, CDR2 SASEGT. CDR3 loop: CASSGAGTGPYEQYF. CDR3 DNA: TGTGCCAGCAGTGGTGCGGGGACGGGACCCTACGAGCAGTACTTC.

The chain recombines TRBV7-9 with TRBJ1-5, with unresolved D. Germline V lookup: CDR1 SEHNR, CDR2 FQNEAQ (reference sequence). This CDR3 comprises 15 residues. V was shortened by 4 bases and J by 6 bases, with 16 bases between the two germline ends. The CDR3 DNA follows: TGTGCCAGCAGCTCCCTAGTCGAACTGGGTCAGCCCCAGCATTTT. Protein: CASSSLVELGQPQHF.

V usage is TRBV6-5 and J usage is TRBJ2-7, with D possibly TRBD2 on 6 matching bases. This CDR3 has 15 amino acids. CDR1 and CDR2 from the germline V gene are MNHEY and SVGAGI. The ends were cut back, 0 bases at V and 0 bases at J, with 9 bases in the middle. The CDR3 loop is CASSYSAGSSYEQYF. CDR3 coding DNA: TGTGCCAGCAGTTACTCCGCGGGGAGCTCCTACGAGCAGTACTTC.